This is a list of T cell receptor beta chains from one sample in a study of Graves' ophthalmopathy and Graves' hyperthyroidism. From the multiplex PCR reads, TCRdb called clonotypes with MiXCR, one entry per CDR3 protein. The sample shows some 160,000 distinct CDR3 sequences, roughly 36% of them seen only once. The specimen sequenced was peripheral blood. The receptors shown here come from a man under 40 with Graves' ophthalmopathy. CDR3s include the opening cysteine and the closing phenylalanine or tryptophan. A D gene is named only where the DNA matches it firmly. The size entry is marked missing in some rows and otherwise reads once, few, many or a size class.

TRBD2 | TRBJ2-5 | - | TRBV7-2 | TGTGCCAGCACCCGATGGGGAGGGATCGGAGAGACCCAGTACTTC | CASTRWGGIGETQYF
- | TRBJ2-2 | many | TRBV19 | TGTGCCAGTAGAAAGGACCATACCGGGGAGCTGTTTTTT | CASRKDHTGELFF
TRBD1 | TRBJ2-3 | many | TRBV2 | TGTGCCAGCAGCGGGACAGTCCACACAATATCTAGCACAGATACGCAGTATTTT | CASSGTVHTISSTDTQYF
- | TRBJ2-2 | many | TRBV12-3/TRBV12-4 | TGTGCCAGCAGTTTGGGGAACACCGGGGAGCTGTTTTTT | CASSLGNTGELFF
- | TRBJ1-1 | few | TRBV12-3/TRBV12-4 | TGTGCCAGCAGTTTGAAGGCCTTGAACACTGAAGCTTTCTTT | CASSLKALNTEAFF
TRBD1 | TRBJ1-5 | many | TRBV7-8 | TGTGCCAGCAGCCCCCCGGGACAGGAAAATCAGCCCCAGCATTTT | CASSPPGQENQPQHF
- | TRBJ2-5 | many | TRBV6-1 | TGTGCCAGCAGTAAACAGGGATATGGGACCCAGTACTTC | CASSKQGYGTQYF
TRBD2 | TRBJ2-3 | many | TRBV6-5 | TGTGCCAGCAGTTACTTTCCTAGCGGGAGTTCAGATACGCAGTATTTT | CASSYFPSGSSDTQYF
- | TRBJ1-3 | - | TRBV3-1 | TGTGCCAGCAGCCAAGATAATGGAAACACCATATATTTT | CASSQDNGNTIYF
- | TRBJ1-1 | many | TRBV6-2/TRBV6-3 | TGTGCCAGCACCGGCCTCGCTCCTGAAGCTTTCTTT | CASTGLAPEAFF
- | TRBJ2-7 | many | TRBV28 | TGTGCCAGCACTCCTGGGCTGTCCTACGAGCAGTACTTC | CASTPGLSYEQYF
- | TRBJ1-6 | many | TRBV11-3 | TGTGCCAGCAGCCCGAGGGGTCTTCTCAATTCACCCCTCCACTTT | CASSPRGLLNSPLHF
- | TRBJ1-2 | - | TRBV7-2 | TGTGCCAGCAGCTTAGTGTCAGGGAGTAATGGCTACACCTTC | CASSLVSGSNGYTF
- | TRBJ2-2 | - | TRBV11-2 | TGTGCCAGCAGCTTAAATAGGGTAGCGGCAACGAACACCGGGGAGCTGTTTTTT | CASSLNRVAATNTGELFF
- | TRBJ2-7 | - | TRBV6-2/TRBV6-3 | TGTGCCAGCACCCCCGGGCCAGGGACGGAGCAGTACTTC | CASTPGPGTEQYF
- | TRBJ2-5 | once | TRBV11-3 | TGTGCCAGCAGCCAGGAAAGCCCGGGGGCCCAGTACTTC | CASSQESPGAQYF
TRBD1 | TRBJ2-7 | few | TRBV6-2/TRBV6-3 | TGTGCCAGCAGGGACAGGGGGCGTGCGTCGGACGAGCAGTACTTC | CASRDRGRASDEQYF
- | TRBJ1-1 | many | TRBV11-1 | TGTGCCAGCAGCCTAATCCCCCAATACAGGGCGGGTGAAGCTTTCTTT | CASSLIPQYRAGEAFF
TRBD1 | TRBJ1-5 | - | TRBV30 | TGTGCCTGGAGTACCGGGACAGCGGATCAGCCCCAGCATTTT | CAWSTGTADQPQHF
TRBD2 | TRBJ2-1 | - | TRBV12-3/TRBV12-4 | TGTGCCAGCAGTTTTTGGCCTGCGGGAGGGAACTACAATGAGCAGTTCTTC | CASSFWPAGGNYNEQFF
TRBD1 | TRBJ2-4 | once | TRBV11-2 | TGTGCCAGCAGCTTAGGGGACAGGGTGTACTTC | CASSLGDRVYF
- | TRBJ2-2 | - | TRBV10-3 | TGTGCCATCAGTGCGGTCGGGGAGCTGTTTTTT | CAISAVGELFF
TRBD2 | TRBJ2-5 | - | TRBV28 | TGTGCCAGCAGTTTTGAAGCGGGAGGGGAAAGGGAGACCCAGTACTTC | CASSFEAGGERETQYF
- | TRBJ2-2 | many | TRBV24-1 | TGTGCCACCAGTCCGTACGGGGGTAACACCGGGGAGCTGTTTTTT | CATSPYGGNTGELFF
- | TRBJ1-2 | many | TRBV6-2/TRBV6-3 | TGTGCCAGCAGTTACTCGACATATGGCTACACCTTC | CASSYSTYGYTF
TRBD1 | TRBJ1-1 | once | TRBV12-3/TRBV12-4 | TGTGCCAGCAGTGCCCGACAGGGAGGGAACACTGAAGCTTTCTTT | CASSARQGGNTEAFF
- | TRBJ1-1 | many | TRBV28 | TGTGCCAGCAGGCCTCCCCGGGGAATGAACACTGAAGCTTTCTTT | CASRPPRGMNTEAFF
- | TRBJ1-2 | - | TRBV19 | TGTGCCAGTACGTCCCGGTTTGAGGATGGCTACACCTTC | CASTSRFEDGYTF